Below, one T cell receptor (beta chain) is given with its context. This record comes from a study of blood T cell repertoires in COVID-19. On the study more broadly: Acute-phase and convalescent COVID-19 samples originated in the United States, Italy and Spain. In each case, the material was cDNA or gDNA derived from T cells, B-cell-depleted T cells, or PBMCs.

Authors' processing steps: Quantification of nucleated cells was approximated via reference gene primer amplification. TCRdb keeps only in-frame clones here, not all; method: immunoSEQ multiplex PCR. V, J and clone size are taken as reported in that table, and D and trimming were inferred from the DNA itself. Of approximately 52,000 clones listed, 84% were seen once; the top ten hold 10% to 15%. V dropped 6 bases and J dropped 7 bases, with 12 bases sitting between them. This CDR3 spans 12 amino acids. Germline-derived CDR1 and CDR2 are SNHLY and FYNNEI. J is TRBJ1-2 and V is TRBV2; TRBD1 might be the D (6 bases). The sequenced sample was peripheral blood. The receptor's source is a woman older than 75 with acute or convalescent COVID-19. As DNA, the CDR3 is TGTGCCAGCAGGGACAGTCTGGGTGGCTACACCTTC. The encoded protein is CASRDSLGGYTF.